The T cell receptor (beta chain) described here comes from a study of response to subunit inactivated influenza vaccine (dated by TCRdb to between 2017 and 2018). In the study overall: Deep quantitative T cell receptor repertoire profiling was used in the study to track responses to a trivalent subunit inactivated influenza vaccine.

Taken from cysteine to phenylalanine, the CDR3 has 15 residues. Solely the CDR3 DNA is kept, with 45 bases framed from the first base. The germline V gene sets CDR1 to KGHDR and CDR2 to SFDVKD. V is cut by 4 bases and J by 9 bases, and the space between the germline ends is 18 bases. The paper as a whole reports these results and caveats: The authors suggested that each seasonal influenza vaccination may recruit only a limited number of new T cells.

Concerning this clonotype itself: This receptor's antigen is unknown. No much larger clone is present one base from it, and per-base qualities are unavailable.

The method was RT-PCR. Sequenced using an Illumina HiSeq 2500. TCRdb passed the public sequencing reads through fastp at Q25 and MiXCR, retaining productive beta sequences. Each CDR3 protein appears once, grouped with its most common genes and DNA. Across this sample there are almost 600,000 distinct CDR3 sequences, with 12% to 15% seen only once. The ten biggest clones cover around 10% of the sample. This receptor was identified in a man over 45 who received an inactivated influenza vaccine. Donor details come from another sample of the same person, matched by shared clones. The sample here was PBMCs from blood, taken less than 13 days after vaccination. This chain is built from TRBV24-1 and TRBJ2-1; the D gene could be TRBD1 or TRBD2, each one agreeing over 5 bases. The nucleotide sequence reads as follows: TGTGCCACCAGTGAGTCACGCCGGGGCCGGATTGAGCAGTTCTTC. Its translation reads: CATSESRRGRIEQFF.